This paragraph reports one TCR beta chain. Its target is not known. The PCR made use of 60 Vbeta and 13 Jbeta primers. Per the authors' pipeline: Among the unique TCR beta chains that a later analysis counted, some 73 million in all, 10 million to 11 million were shared. Some clones are missing from TCRdb's copy, which holds only in-frame ones; the method was immunoSEQ multiplex PCR. V, J and clone size are those of that table, while D and trimming were read from the DNA. The data show about 130,000 clones, approximately 80% seen once. The CDR3 covers 18 residues. From germline, CDR1 is SGHRS and CDR2 YFSETQ. J lost 2 bases, V lost 4 bases, and 15 bases had no gene match. The data belong to a study of cytomegalovirus exposure and HLA in healthy donors. At the level of the study: A previous analysis identified approximately 110 million unique TCR beta sequences derived from about 180 million T cells.

Findings and caveats of the study: In an earlier analysis, productive rearrangement rates for most beta V segments clustered near 90% or 30%. Another analysis was done later, and it associated approximately 18,000 TCR beta sequences with HLA alleles at 0.05 false discovery rate.

This sequence was found in a man in his fifties or sixties in good health and CMV-seronegative. The rearrangement joins TRBV5-1 to TRBJ2-7; 10 nucleotides line up with TRBD2. The sequencing input was PBMCs. CDR3 amino acids: CASSIGTTGTSVAYEQYF. The CDR3 DNA sequence: TGCGCCAGCAGCATAGGGACAACCGGGACTAGCGTTGCCTACGAGCAGTACTTC.